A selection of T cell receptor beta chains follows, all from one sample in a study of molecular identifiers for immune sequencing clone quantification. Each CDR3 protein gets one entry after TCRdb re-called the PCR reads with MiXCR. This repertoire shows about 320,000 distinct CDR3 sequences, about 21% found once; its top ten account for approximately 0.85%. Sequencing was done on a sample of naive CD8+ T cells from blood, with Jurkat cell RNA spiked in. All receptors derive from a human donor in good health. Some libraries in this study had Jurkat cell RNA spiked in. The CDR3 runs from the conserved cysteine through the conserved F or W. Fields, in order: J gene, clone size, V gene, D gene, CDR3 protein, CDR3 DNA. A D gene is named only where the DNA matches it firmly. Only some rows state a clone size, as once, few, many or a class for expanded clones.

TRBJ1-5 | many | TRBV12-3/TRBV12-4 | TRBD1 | CASRNGTAGAKPQHF | TGTGCCAGCAGAAACGGGACAGCGGGGGCGAAGCCCCAGCATTTT
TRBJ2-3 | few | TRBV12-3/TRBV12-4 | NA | CASSLVAPGVDTQYF | TGTGCCAGCAGTTTAGTAGCGCCGGGGGTAGATACGCAGTATTTT
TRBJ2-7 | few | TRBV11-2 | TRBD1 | CASSSSRGQGADEQYF | TGTGCCAGCAGCTCGAGCCGGGGACAGGGGGCCGACGAGCAGTACTTC
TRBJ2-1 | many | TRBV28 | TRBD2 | CASRKGTSDYNEQFF | TGTGCCAGCAGAAAAGGGACTAGCGACTACAATGAGCAGTTCTTC
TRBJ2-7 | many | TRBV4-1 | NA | CASSQDGAGGLYEQYF | TGCGCCAGCAGCCAAGATGGGGCAGGGGGGCTATACGAGCAGTACTTC
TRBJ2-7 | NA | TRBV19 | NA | CASSPLSGRGASYEQYF | TGTGCCAGTAGTCCCCTTTCCGGTCGGGGGGCATCCTACGAGCAGTACTTC
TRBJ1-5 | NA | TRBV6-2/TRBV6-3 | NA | CASCGDYGTSNQPQHF | TGTGCCAGCTGTGGGGATTATGGTACGAGCAATCAGCCCCAGCATTTT
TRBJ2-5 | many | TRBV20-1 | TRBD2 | CSARDLSSGGETQYF | TGCAGTGCTAGAGATTTGAGTAGCGGGGGAGAGACCCAGTACTTC
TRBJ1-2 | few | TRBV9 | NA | CASSSRGGSRRNGYTF | TGTGCCAGCAGCTCCCGGGGAGGATCACGAAGGAATGGCTACACCTTC
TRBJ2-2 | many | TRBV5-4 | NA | CASSLETGELFF | TGTGCCAGCAGCTTGGAGACCGGGGAGCTGTTTTTT
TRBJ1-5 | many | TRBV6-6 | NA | CASSYFGGAGFLSNQPQHF | TGTGCCAGCAGTTACTTTGGGGGCGCCGGTTTTCTCAGCAATCAGCCCCAGCATTTT
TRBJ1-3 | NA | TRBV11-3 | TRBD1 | CASSSGTGGVDSGNTIYF | TGTGCCAGCAGCTCCGGGACAGGGGGCGTAGACTCTGGAAACACCATATATTTT
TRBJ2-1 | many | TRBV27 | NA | CASSLEGASYNEQFF | TGTGCCAGCAGTTTAGAAGGGGCGTCCTACAATGAGCAGTTCTTC
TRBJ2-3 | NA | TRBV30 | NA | CACNSPRGVDTQYF | TGTGCCTGCAACAGCCCTAGAGGTGTAGATACGCAGTACTTT
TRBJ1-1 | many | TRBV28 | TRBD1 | CASSLPSDRASSEAFF | TGTGCCAGCAGTTTACCAAGTGACAGGGCTTCTTCTGAGGCTTTCTTT
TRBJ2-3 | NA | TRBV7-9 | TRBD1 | CASSSLNRDRDTDTQYF | TGTGCCAGCAGCTCCCTCAACCGGGACAGAGACACAGATACGCAGTATTTT
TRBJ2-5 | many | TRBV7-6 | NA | CASSLGPASQGETQYF | TGTGCCAGCAGCTTAGGCCCAGCCTCCCAGGGGGAGACCCAGTACTTC
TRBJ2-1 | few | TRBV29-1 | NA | CSVEGTNRLNEQFF | TGCAGCGTTGAAGGGACAAACCGCCTCAATGAGCAGTTCTTC
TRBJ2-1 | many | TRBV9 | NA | CASSVGSVEQFF | TGTGCCAGCAGCGTAGGGTCCGTAGAGCAGTTCTTC
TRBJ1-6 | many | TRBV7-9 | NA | CASSQSSGLFYNSPLHF | TGTGCCAGCAGCCAGAGTTCAGGGTTGTTCTATAATTCACCCCTCCACTTT
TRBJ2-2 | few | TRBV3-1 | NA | CASSTRNRVNTGELFF | TGTGCCAGCAGCACGAGAAACAGGGTTAACACCGGGGAGCTGTTTTTT
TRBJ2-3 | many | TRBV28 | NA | CASSPPPVGDTQYF | TGTGCCAGCAGTCCCCCTCCCGTAGGAGATACGCAGTATTTT
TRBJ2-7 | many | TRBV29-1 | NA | CSLGGRMYEQYF | TGCAGCTTAGGCGGGCGAATGTACGAGCAGTACTTC
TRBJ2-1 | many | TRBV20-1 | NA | CSARGVGHNEQFF | TGCAGTGCTAGAGGAGTGGGGCACAATGAGCAGTTCTTC
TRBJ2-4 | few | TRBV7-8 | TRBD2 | CASSPGLEKLAKNIQYF | TGTGCCAGCAGCCCCGGACTAGAGAAACTAGCCAAAAACATTCAGTACTTC
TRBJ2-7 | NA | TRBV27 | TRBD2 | CDSSLIAGGREQYF | TGTGACAGCAGTTTAATAGCGGGGGGGCGCGAGCAGTACTTC
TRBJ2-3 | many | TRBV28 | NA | CASTISPDRLDTQYF | TGTGCCAGCACCATTTCGCCAGACAGACTAGATACGCAGTATTTT
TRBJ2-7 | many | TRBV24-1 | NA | CATSEWAAPYEQYF | TGTGCCACCAGTGAGTGGGCAGCTCCCTACGAGCAGTACTTC
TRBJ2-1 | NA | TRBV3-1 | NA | CASSQEVAGLDGQFF | TGTGCCAGCAGCCAAGAAGTGGCGGGGCTGGATGGGCAGTTCTTC
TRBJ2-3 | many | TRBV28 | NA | CASSLFESGQFTDTQYF | TGTGCCAGCAGTCTCTTCGAGTCCGGACAGTTCACAGATACGCAGTATTTT
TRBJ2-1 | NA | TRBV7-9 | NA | CASSSGLGNEQFF | TGTGCCAGCAGCTCGGGACTGGGCAATGAGCAGTTCTTC
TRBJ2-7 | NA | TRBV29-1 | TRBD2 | CSARTSGDEQYF | TGCAGCGCAAGGACTAGCGGCGACGAGCAGTACTTC
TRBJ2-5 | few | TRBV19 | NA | CASSYGQTQETQYF | TGTGCCAGTAGTTACGGACAGACACAAGAGACCCAGTACTTC
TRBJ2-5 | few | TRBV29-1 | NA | CSVDGVGPVGETQYF | TGCAGCGTTGATGGCGTCGGGCCGGTGGGAGAGACCCAGTACTTC
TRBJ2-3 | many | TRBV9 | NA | CASSVGEGSTDTQYF | TGTGCCAGCAGCGTAGGAGAGGGAAGCACAGATACGCAGTATTTT
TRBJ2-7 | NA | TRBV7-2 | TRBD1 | CASSPRDRSGEQYF | TGTGCCAGCAGCCCCCGGGACAGGAGTGGCGAGCAGTACTTC
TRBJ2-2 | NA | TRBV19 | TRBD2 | CASSVGTTAGELFF | TGTGCCAGTAGTGTAGGGACTACAGCAGGGGAGCTGTTTTTT
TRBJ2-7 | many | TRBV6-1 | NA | CASSEEGGLAWEQYF | TGTGCCAGCAGTGAAGAGGGGGGGCTGGCGTGGGAGCAGTACTTC
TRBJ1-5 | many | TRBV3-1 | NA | CASSQDRTSGNQPQHF | TGTGCCAGCAGCCAAGACAGGACGTCCGGCAATCAGCCCCAGCATTTT
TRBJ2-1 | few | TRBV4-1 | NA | CASSPQNLQQGRNEQFF | TGCGCCAGCAGCCCCCAAAATCTCCAGCAGGGTAGGAATGAGCAGTTCTTC
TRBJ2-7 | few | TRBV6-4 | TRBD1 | CASPAGTATYEQYF | TGTGCCAGCCCCGCCGGGACAGCTACCTACGAGCAGTACTTC
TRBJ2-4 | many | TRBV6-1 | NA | CASSYSRGSKNIQYF | TGTGCCAGCAGTTACAGTCGAGGTAGCAAAAACATTCAGTACTTC
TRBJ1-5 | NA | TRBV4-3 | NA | CASSQDLRQGSQPQHF | TGCGCCAGCAGCCAAGACCTAAGACAAGGGAGTCAGCCCCAGCATTTT
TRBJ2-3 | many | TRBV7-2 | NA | CASSSLGADTQYF | TGTGCCAGCAGCTCGCTCGGGGCAGATACGCAGTATTTT
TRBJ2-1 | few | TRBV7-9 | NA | CASSLAAGSAYNEQFF | TGTGCCAGCAGCTTAGCGGCGGGTAGTGCCTACAATGAGCAGTTCTTC
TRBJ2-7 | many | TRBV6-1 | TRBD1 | CASSRTGALGDEQYF | TGTGCCAGCAGTCGGACAGGGGCCCTAGGGGACGAGCAGTACTTC
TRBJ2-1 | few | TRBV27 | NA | CASSFNTNEQFF | TGTGCCAGCAGCTTCAACACCAATGAGCAGTTCTTC
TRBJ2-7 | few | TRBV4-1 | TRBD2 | CASSSTAGEAYEQYF | TGCGCCAGCAGTTCCACAGCGGGGGAAGCCTACGAGCAGTACTTC
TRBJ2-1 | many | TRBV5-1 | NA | CASSQGRNSYNEQFF | TGCGCCAGCAGCCAGGGACGGAACTCCTACAATGAGCAGTTCTTC
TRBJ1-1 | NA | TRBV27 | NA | CASSLQFKGEAFF | TGTGCCAGCAGTCTGCAGTTTAAAGGTGAAGCTTTCTTT
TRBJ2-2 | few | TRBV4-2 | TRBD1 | CASSQEVWTGDLLAGELFF | TGTGCCAGCAGCCAAGAAGTCTGGACAGGGGATCTGTTGGCCGGGGAGCTGTTTTTT
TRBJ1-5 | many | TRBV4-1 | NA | CASSMSRVGNQPQHF | TGCGCCAGCAGCATGTCCAGGGTTGGCAATCAGCCCCAGCATTTT
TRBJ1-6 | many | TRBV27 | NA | CASTVYDRNSPLHF | TGTGCCAGCACGGTATACGATAGGAATTCACCCCTCCACTTT
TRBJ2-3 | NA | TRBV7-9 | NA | CASSRTSRGTDTQYF | TGTGCCAGCAGCCGGACCAGCCGGGGCACAGATACGCAGTATTTT
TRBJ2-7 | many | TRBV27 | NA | CASRPRGGRTYEQYF | TGTGCCAGCAGACCGCGGGGCGGGCGCACCTACGAGCAGTACTTC
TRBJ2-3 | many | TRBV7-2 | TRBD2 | CASNLLAGEGWGTDTQYF | TGTGCCAGCAACCTACTAGCGGGAGAGGGGTGGGGCACAGATACGCAGTATTTT
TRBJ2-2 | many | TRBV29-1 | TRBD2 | CSVRTSGTSLVGELFF | TGCAGCGTTCGTACCTCCGGGACTAGTTTGGTCGGGGAGCTGTTTTTT
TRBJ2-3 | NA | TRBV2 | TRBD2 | CASGLTSGTDTQYF | TGTGCCAGCGGTCTGACTAGCGGCACAGATACGCAGTATTTT
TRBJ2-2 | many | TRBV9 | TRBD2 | CASSLSGKAGELFF | TGTGCCAGCAGCCTTAGCGGGAAAGCCGGGGAGCTGTTTTTT